The rows below give T cell receptor beta chains drawn from one sample of a study of Graves' ophthalmopathy and Graves' hyperthyroidism. Using its own MiXCR run on the multiplex PCR reads, TCRdb lists one record per CDR3 protein. The data contain about 620,000 distinct CDR3 sequences, approximately 21% of them singletons. Sequenced sample: peripheral blood. The receptors were gathered from a woman between 18 and 29 years old with stable Graves' hyperthyroidism. Some clones in this sample may be carry-over from other donors' samples. Each CDR3 is given with its conserved first and last residue. The order of the fields is J gene, CDR3 length, D gene, V gene, clone size, CDR3 DNA, CDR3 protein. The D gene is left open where the match is weak. Expanded clones get a size class; other rows say once, few or many, or leave the size out.

>TRBJ2-2|15|NA|TRBV10-2|few
TGCGCCAGCAGGGGACTGTCTTCCAACACCGGGGAGCTGTTTTTT
CASRGLSSNTGELFF
>TRBJ2-3|15|NA|TRBV7-9|few
TGTGCCAGCAGCTTAGTGTTAGCGAGCACAGATACGCAGTATTTT
CASSLVLASTDTQYF
>TRBJ2-7|14|NA|TRBV6-1|NA
TGTGCCAGCAGACCCAACGGACCCACCCGGGAGCAGTACTTC
CASRPNGPTREQYF
>TRBJ2-2|15|TRBD2|TRBV6-1|NA
TGTGCCAGCAGGACGATAGCGGGGTACACCGGGGAGCTGTGTTTT
CASRTIAGYTGELCF
>TRBJ1-1|15|NA|TRBV5-1|many
TGCGCCAGCAGCGACCCAGGGGCAGGGAACACTGAAGCTTTCTTT
CASSDPGAGNTEAFF
>TRBJ2-5|14|NA|TRBV12-3/TRBV12-4|many
TGTGCCAGCAGTTTAGGACAGTACCAAGAGACCCAGTACTTC
CASSLGQYQETQYF
>TRBJ2-7|14|NA|TRBV29-1|many
TGCAGCGTTGTGATTCGGCAGGGTGGTTACGAGCAGTACTTC
CSVVIRQGGYEQYF
>TRBJ1-2|17|NA|TRBV28|NA
TGTGCCAGCAGCACCTCGGTTGGGGTAGTGGCTAACTATGGCTACACCTTC
CASSTSVGVVANYGYTF
>TRBJ2-5|15|NA|TRBV20-1|few
TGCAGTAAGGGGGAGTTCGGGGGCGTACAAGAGACCCAGTACTTC
CSKGEFGGVQETQYF
>TRBJ2-7|15|NA|TRBV12-3/TRBV12-4|many
TGTGCCAGCAGGCCTCCGGGGGCGCGGAACTACGAGCAGTACTTC
CASRPPGARNYEQYF
>TRBJ2-5|16|NA|TRBV5-1|NA
TGCGCCAGCAGCTTAGGATCCACTAGAGCCCAAGAGACCCAGTACTTC
CASSLGSTRAQETQYF
>TRBJ2-5|15|NA|TRBV2|many
TGTGCCAGCATCGGTACCATGAGGCACCAAGAGACCCAGTACTTC
CASIGTMRHQETQYF
>TRBJ2-5|18|TRBD1|TRBV11-2|few
TGTGCCAGCAGCTTACACTTATTTTTGGGACAGGGAAGAGAGACCCAGTACTTC
CASSLHLFLGQGRETQYF
>TRBJ1-5|14|NA|TRBV19|few
TGTGCCAGTAGTATATTCACTAGCAATCAGCCCCAGCATTTT
CASSIFTSNQPQHF
>TRBJ2-7|14|NA|TRBV6-5|many
TGTGCCAGCAGTTACAGGGGAGATGTCTACGAGCAGTACTTC
CASSYRGDVYEQYF